This T cell receptor beta chain was recovered during a study of CD8+ T cells in alopecia areata. Findings and limits, study-wide: On tofacitinib, scalp and blood still held many of the expanded lesional clones. Clonality in lesional scalp, especially alopecia totalis/universalis, exceeded that of normal scalp.

Germline values: CDR1 MNHEY, CDR2 SMNVEV (reference sequence). V was pared by 5 bases and J by 0 bases, with 11 bases between. This CDR3 has 14 amino acids. RNA was isolated and reverse transcribed to cDNA, the sequencing template. The data were produced by immunoSEQ multiplex PCR, yet TCRdb's version contains in-frame clones alone and is incomplete. Seen here are about 200,000 clones, about three fifths observed once, and the top ten hold 5.5%. As concerns this clone: The target antigen is unknown.

Sample treatment: oral pan-JAK inhibitor, 5-10 mg twice daily. This TCR derives from a human donor with alopecia areata. The sequences come from CD4+ T cells sorted from blood, collected at week 24, from a patient treated with tofacitinib. The chain is built from TRBV27 and TRBJ2-7, with D tentatively TRBD1 (6 bases). CDR3 amino acids: CASSAQGISYEQYF. In nucleotides, the CDR3 is TGTGCCAGCAGTGCACAGGGAATCTCCTACGAGCAGTACTTC.